Below are 27 T cell receptor delta chains sequenced from a single sample in a study of gamma-delta T cells after stem cell transplantation. TCRdb used CATT to re-call clones from the RT-PCR reads. The sample holds 2,500 to 3,000 delta-chain clones; around 2.6% are singletons and the top ten take 26%. Sequencing was performed on gamma-delta T cells. The source of these receptors is a human donor. It is not recorded whose cells these are; they may come from a transplant donor.

With respect to this clone: TCRdb's listed protein matches a much larger clone and diverges from this DNA's translation at residue 11, likely through a read error; the protein shown comes from the DNA. The chain has TRDV2 and TRDJ1; no clear D gene. Trimming cost V 0 bases and J 0 bases, with 25 bases left between them. In germline, CDR1 is GEAIGNYY, CDR2 EKD. The CDR3 extends over 20 amino acids. Here the CDR3 DNA reads TGTGCCTGTGACACCGTCGGACAAAATCCAGGTATCAAGTACACCGATAAACTCATCTTT. Amino acid sequence: CACDTVGQNPGIKYTDKLIF.

This clone was seen a handful of times. The protein TCRdb gives is from a much larger clone and does not agree with this DNA's translation at residue 7, likely a read error; the protein shown here comes from the DNA. This rearrangement joins TRDV2 to TRDJ1; 10 bases are shared with TRDD3. The germline CDR1 and CDR2 sequences are GEAIGNYY and EKD. The junction had 13 bases not matched to a gene; V was cut back by 1 base and J by 0 bases. The CDR3 covers 19 residues. As DNA, the CDR3 is TGTGCCTGTGACACGCTACGGGTACTGGGGGATTGGTACACCGATAAACTCATCTTT. Protein: CACDTLRVLGDWYTDKLIF.

The table lists this clone with a few counts. TCRdb's listed protein matches a much larger clone and diverges from this DNA's translation at residue 6, likely through a read error; the protein shown comes from the DNA. This chain uses TRDV2 with TRDJ1; 12 bases align to TRDD3. Germline CDR1 GEAIGNYY, CDR2 EKD. V was pared by 2 bases and J by 0 bases, with 9 bases of the junction left unmatched. This CDR3 is built from 18 residues. CDR3 amino acids: CACDSAHTGGYNTDKLIF. The CDR3 bases are TGTGCCTGTGACAGCGCTCATACTGGGGGATACAACACCGATAAACTCATCTTT.

This clone is labeled medium-sized. A much bigger clone sits one base away, suggesting this may be a read error. In the same sample, other DNA sequences code for this CDR3. The chain combines TRDV2 with TRDJ2, with D possibly being TRDD3 (5 bases). There are 17 residues in the CDR3. V lost 0 bases, J lost 10 bases, and 23 bases lay in between. In germline, CDR1 is GEAIGNYY, CDR2 EKD. CDR3 sequence reads: CACDTVGAGGLGEQLFF. Written as DNA, the CDR3 is TGTGCCTGTGACACCGTAGGGGCCGGGGGCCTCGGGGAACAACTCTTCTTT.

This clone was counted only a few times. The protein in TCRdb stems from a much larger clone and differs at residue 7 from this DNA's translation, likely a read error; here the protein is translated from the DNA. The gene calls are TRDV2 and TRDJ1, with D perhaps TRDD3 (6 bases). The CDR3 has 15 amino acids. V was trimmed by 3 bases and J by 8 bases, leaving 21 bases between them. CDR1 is GEAIGNYY and CDR2 is EKD in the germline V gene. This CDR3 is CACDALGGGPPKLIF. The CDR3 DNA reads TGTGCCTGTGACGCGCTTGGAGGGGGACCCCCGAAACTCATCTTT.

This clone has only a few counts. With only one base between it and a far larger clone, this is likely a read error. J is TRDJ1 and V is TRDV2; 11 positions agree with TRDD3. The CDR3 is 19 amino acids. J gave up 0 bases and V 3 bases, and 14 bases lay outside the gene matches. CDR1 is GEAIGNYY, CDR2 EKD, per germline. The DNA for the CDR3 is TGTGCCTGTGACGCTGTTGCTGGGGGATACCCCTTTAACACCGATAAACTCATCTTT. Translating it yields CACDAVAGGYPFNTDKLIF.

Worth noting for this clone: TCRdb lists the protein of a much larger clone for this DNA, which differs at residue 9, so this is likely a read error; the protein given here is translated from the DNA itself. The V call is TRAV29/DV5, the J call TRDJ1; 7 positions match TRDD3. The CDR3 sequence is 19 residues long. Germline V gene data show CDR1 as NSMFDY and CDR2 as ISSIKDK. The J segment lost 4 bases and the V segment lost 0 bases, leaving 21 bases of the junction unmatched. CDR3 loop: CAASVFQLPGDARGDKLIF. The CDR3 DNA reads TGTGCAGCAAGCGTTTTTCAGTTGCCGGGGGATGCCCGTGGCGATAAACTCATCTTT.

Relative to its sample, this clone is medium-sized. One base away lies a much larger clone, so this may be a sequencing read error. CDR3 sequence (DNA): TGTGCCTGTGGCACCCTGGGGGATACCGGCGATAAACTCATCTTT. It yields the protein CACGTLGDTGDKLIF. The gene calls are TRDV2 and TRDJ1, with 11 bases lining up with TRDD3. The CDR3 contains 15 residues. Germline values: CDR1 GEAIGNYY, CDR2 EKD.

This clone was found a few times. This probably arose from a read error, given a far larger clone one base away. Other DNA variants within this sample encode the same CDR3. The chain recombines TRDV2 with TRDJ1; D might be TRDD3 (5 bases). Trimming stripped 0 bases from V and 3 bases from J, with 25 bases between. This CDR3 has 19 amino acids. The germline gives CDR1 GEAIGNYY, CDR2 EKD. CDR3 nucleotide sequence: TGTGCCTGTGACACCGCGTGGCGGGGGGCCCGGCTTACGCCCGATAAACTCATCTTT. It is translated as CACDTAWRGARLTPDKLIF.

This clone was observed a handful of times. A much larger clone lies one base from this, so it may be a read error. This chain uses TRDV2 with TRDJ1; the match to TRDD3 covers 7 bases. Germline V gives CDR1 GEAIGNYY, CDR2 EKD. Trimming cost V 5 bases and J 0 bases; bases outside gene matches: 14. The CDR3 loop spans 17 amino acids. The CDR3 protein is CACASVLGHRNTDKLIF. In nucleotides, the CDR3 is TGTGCCTGTGCCTCAGTACTGGGGCACCGGAACACCGATAAACTCATCTTT.

Only a few counts were recorded for this clone. TCRdb records a much larger clone's protein for this DNA, with a difference at residue 3 that likely arises from a read error; the protein given is the translation of the DNA. The sample has other DNA sequences that encode this CDR3 too. In DNA form, the CDR3 reads TGTGCCCGTGACACGGGAGTAATTGGGGGATACCATGAACTCATCTTT. Its protein product is CARDTGVIGGYHELIF. The chain joins TRDV2 to TRDJ1; 10 bases are a match to TRDD3. The CDR3 loop spans 16 amino acids. CDR1 is GEAIGNYY, CDR2 EKD, per germline.

A few counts support this clone. A read error is the likely source, as a far larger clone sits one nucleotide away. V is TRDV2 and J is TRDJ1; a weak D match, TRDD3 (6 bases). CDR1 and CDR2 (germline): GEAIGNYY, EKD. This CDR3 is built from 16 residues. Trimming removed 1 base from V and 3 bases from J, with 17 bases in between. The CDR3 coding sequence is TGTGCCTGTGACACATTACTGGGACGATTCGCCGATAAACTCATCTTT. It encodes CACDTLLGRFADKLIF.

Points on this clone: Since a far larger clone is one base different, this is likely a read error. The chain uses TRDV2 and TRDJ1, with 8 bases aligning to TRDD3. Germline lookup yields CDR1 GEAIGNYY and CDR2 EKD. With 1 base clipped from V and 2 bases from J, the junction kept 11 bases outside the gene matches. This CDR3 has 17 amino acids. The CDR3 nucleotides read TGTGCCTGTGACACGCTCGGCTGGGGGACCGTGACCGATAAACTCATCTTT. Protein: CACDTLGWGTVTDKLIF.

Comment on this clone: A much larger clone lies a single base off, so this may be a read error. The chain carries TRDV2 and TRDJ1; TRDD3 matches 9 bases. Unmatched junction bases numbered 10, after V lost 0 bases and J lost 3 bases. The germline CDR1 and CDR2 sequences are GEAIGNYY and EKD. The CDR3 is 17 amino acids. As DNA, the CDR3 is TGTGCCTGTGACACCTTGGGGGATATGACGGCTCCCGATAAACTCATCTTT. Translated: CACDTLGDMTAPDKLIF.

This clone was seen more than once but under ten times. It is likely a read error: a sequence one base away is far more abundant. The same CDR3 also results from other DNA sequences found in this sample. The chain employs TRDV2 and TRDJ1, with D tentatively TRDD3 (6 bases). With 7 bases removed from V and 4 bases from J, the gap between germline ends came to 24 bases. The germline CDR1 and CDR2 sequences are GEAIGNYY and EKD. CDR3 size: 16 residues. CDR3 nucleotides: TGTGCCTGCTCCTTGATGGGGGTACAGACGTACGATAAACTCATCTTT. It translates to CACSLMGVQTYDKLIF.

A remark on this clone: A read error is possible here, since a much larger clone lies one base away. J is TRDJ1 and V is TRDV2, with TRDD3 matching over 10 bases. Germline CDR1 and CDR2: GEAIGNYY and EKD. Trimming removed 5 bases from V and 3 bases from J; junction bases left unmatched: 32. This CDR3 has 23 residues. CDR3 amino acids: CACGTVGQGGIRTYQMRADKLIF. CDR3 in DNA: TGTGCCTGTGGCACTGTGGGGCAAGGGGGGATACGCACCTACCAGATGAGGGCCGATAAACTCATCTTT.

This clone is categorized as medium-sized. The same CDR3 also results from other DNA sequences found in this sample. V is TRDV2 and J is TRDJ1; 7 nucleotides agree with TRDD3. The CDR3 consists of 15 residues. The trim removed 0 bases at V and 1 base at J, leaving 4 bases unmatched. Germline CDR1 GEAIGNYY, CDR2 EKD. The CDR3 DNA reads TGTGCCTGTGACACCCTACTGGGGCTCACCGATAAACTCATCTTT. Translation gives CACDTLLGLTDKLIF.

This clone was observed a handful of times. A far larger clone differs by one base, so this is likely a read error. This sample includes further DNA sequences coding for the same CDR3. The chain recombines TRDV1 with TRDJ1; D is unresolved. V was trimmed by 3 bases and J by 4 bases, leaving 12 bases between them. Germline V gene sequence: CDR1 TSWWSYY, CDR2 QGS. The CDR3 has 14 residues. As DNA, the CDR3 is TGTGCTCTTGGGGAGCTAGACTCTCGCGATAAACTCATCTTT. This sequence encodes CALGELDSRDKLIF.

This clone was seen only a few times. The TCRdb protein comes from a much larger clone and disagrees with this DNA's translation at residue 14, likely due to a read error; the protein given here is derived from the DNA. The chain recombines TRDV2 with TRDJ1; D is uncertain. Germline V gene data show CDR1 as GEAIGNYY and CDR2 as EKD. This CDR3 comprises 15 residues. The CDR3 is CACDTLEPYTDKLTF. In DNA, the CDR3 is TGTGCCTGTGACACCCTCGAGCCATACACCGATAAACTCACCTTT.

This clone was seen repeatedly, ten times or more. This probably arose from a read error, given a far larger clone one base away. The chain joins TRDV2 to TRDJ1; 11 bases agree with TRDD3. This CDR3 comprises 18 residues. Germline V CDR1 and CDR2: GEAIGNYY, EKD. The CDR3 nucleotides are TGTGCCAGTGACACCGTCGTGGGGGATACGAGGGGGTCCGATAAACTCATCTTT. It encodes CASDTVVGDTRGSDKLIF.

About this clone itself: This may be a read error: a much more frequent sequence differs by one nucleotide. Other DNA sequences in this specimen translate into the identical CDR3. J is TRDJ1 and V is TRDV2; 11 nucleotides agree with TRDD3. Unmatched junction bases numbered 13, after V lost 0 bases and J lost 8 bases. Germline loops: CDR1 GEAIGNYY, CDR2 EKD. This CDR3 is built from 17 residues. This CDR3 reads CACDTVIGGYAEKKLIF. As DNA, the CDR3 is TGTGCCTGTGACACCGTGATTGGGGGATACGCAGAGAAAAAACTCATCTTT.

This clone is labeled medium-sized. The same CDR3 is also encoded by other DNA sequences in this sample. The rearrangement joins TRDV2 to TRDJ1; 12 bases agree with TRDD3. The CDR3 contains 19 residues. The V gene end was trimmed by 1 base and the J gene end by 0 bases; junction bases not matched to a gene: 11. Looked up from germline, CDR1 is GEAIGNYY and CDR2 is EKD. The CDR3 DNA reads TGTGCCTGTGACACTCTTACTGGGGGATACCCACCGTACACCGATAAACTCATCTTT. Encoded protein: CACDTLTGGYPPYTDKLIF.

This chain connects TRDV2 to TRDJ3, with 10 positions matching TRDD3. With V trimmed by 1 base and J by 10 bases, 6 bases remained unmatched. CDR1 and CDR2 (germline): GEAIGNYY, EKD. The CDR3 length is 16 residues. The CDR3 DNA sequence: TGTGCCTGTGACACTCTACTGGGGGATCCGACCCGACAGATGTTTTTC. As protein: CACDTLLGDPTRQMFF.

This clone came up many times. Other DNA sequences within the sample encode an identical CDR3. The chain has TRDV2 and TRDJ1, with 8 bases aligning to TRDD3. The CDR3 consists of 15 residues. The V gene's germline CDR1 is GEAIGNYY and CDR2 EKD. V lost 3 bases and J lost 0; bases outside the gene matches: 5. DNA for the CDR3: TGTGCCTGTGACCGACTGGGGGGTTACACCGATAAACTCATCTTT. It encodes CACDRLGGYTDKLIF.

With respect to this clone: This DNA's translation differs at residue 9 from TCRdb's protein, which comes from a much larger clone; a read error is likely, and the protein shown is translated from the DNA. The chain carries TRDV2 and TRDJ1, with TRDD3 matching over 10 bases. The CDR3 runs 15 residues. The germline V gene encodes CDR1 GEAIGNYY and CDR2 EKD. The V and J ends lost 3 bases and 3 bases, in that order; junction bases with no gene match: 6. This CDR3 is CACDPLGDEADKLIF. The CDR3 region has the DNA TGTGCCTGTGACCCACTGGGGGATGAGGCCGATAAACTCATCTTT.

This clone was recorded a few times. Only one base separates this from a far larger clonotype, so it likely reflects a read error. The V call is TRDV2, the J call TRDJ1; 12 bases are shared with TRDD3. Trimming at V came to 0 bases and at J to 3 bases, leaving 13 bases not matched to a gene. Germline CDR1 GEAIGNYY, CDR2 EKD. The CDR3 is 19 amino acids. Here the CDR3 reads CACDTVLSGGYEYADKLIF. For the CDR3, the DNA is TGTGCCTGTGACACCGTACTGTCTGGGGGATACGAGTACGCCGATAAACTCATCTTT.

This clone came up a few times. This chain links TRDV2 with TRDJ3; 11 bases agree with TRDD3. J lost 0 bases, V lost 1 base, and 4 bases had no gene match. The CDR3 covers 19 residues. Germline CDR1 and CDR2: GEAIGNYY and EKD. CDR3 sequence reads: CACDTGTGGYSWDTRQMFF. As DNA, the CDR3 is TGTGCCTGTGACACGGGTACTGGGGGATACTCCTGGGACACCCGACAGATGTTTTTC.